The rows below give T cell receptor beta chains drawn from one sample of a study of T-cell reconstitution after alpha-beta-depleted transplantation in children. TCRdb processed the PCR reads anew with MiXCR; each CDR3 protein has one entry. The table has around 600,000 distinct CDR3 sequences, around 23% seen once. This specimen consisted of PBMCs, mostly from graft donor cells, obtained 360 days after TCRalphabeta/CD19-depleted stem cell transplant. These receptors all stem from a boy under three years old who had a stem cell transplant for acute myeloid leukemia, so the T cells may come from the graft donor. CDR3s include the opening cysteine and the closing phenylalanine or tryptophan. A D gene is named only where the DNA matches it firmly. Not all rows give a size; the values are once, few, many and, for expanded clones, a class.

length: 16; size: few; V: TRBV24-1; J: TRBJ1-6; D: NA; DNA: TGTGCCACCAGTGGAGGCGCGGGGGTTGCTAATTCACCCCTCCACTTT; CDR3: CATSGGAGVANSPLHF
length: 15; size: NA; V: TRBV13; J: TRBJ2-2; D: TRBD2; DNA: TGTGCCAGCAGCTCCCGGGAGGGGAACGGCGGGGAGCTGTTTTTT; CDR3: CASSSREGNGGELFF
length: 15; size: few; V: TRBV7-2; J: TRBJ2-1; D: NA; DNA: TGTGCCAGCAGCTTAGGGGGGGTGGCCTACAATGAGCAGTTCTTC; CDR3: CASSLGGVAYNEQFF
length: 13; size: NA; V: TRBV27; J: TRBJ2-6; D: NA; DNA: TGTGCCAGCAGTAGGTCTAGGGCCAACGTCCTGACTTTC; CDR3: CASSRSRANVLTF
length: 12; size: many; V: TRBV29-1; J: TRBJ2-2; D: NA; DNA: TGCAGCGGGGGAGAGAGCACCGGGGAGCTGTTTTTT; CDR3: CSGGESTGELFF
length: 16; size: many; V: TRBV11-3; J: TRBJ2-1; D: TRBD2; DNA: TGTGCCAGCAGCCGAAAGCGGGGTAGCTCCTACAATGAGCAGTTCTTC; CDR3: CASSRKRGSSYNEQFF
length: 16; size: NA; V: TRBV12-3/TRBV12-4; J: TRBJ2-2; D: NA; DNA: TGTGCCAGCAGTCCACCCGGCAGCGGAGTCACCGGGGAGCTGTTTTTT; CDR3: CASSPPGSGVTGELFF
length: 14; size: many; V: TRBV15; J: TRBJ2-6; D: NA; DNA: TGTGCCACCAGCAGAGATTTGGGGGCCAACGTCCTGACTTTC; CDR3: CATSRDLGANVLTF
length: 15; size: once; V: TRBV11-3; J: TRBJ2-5; D: NA; DNA: TGTGCCAGCAGCCCACGTCCGGCTGGGGGAGAGACCCAGTACTTC; CDR3: CASSPRPAGGETQYF
length: 15; size: few; V: TRBV6-2/TRBV6-3; J: TRBJ2-1; D: NA; DNA: TGTGCCAGCAGTTACTCGGGTCAGCCATACAATGAGCAGTTCTTC; CDR3: CASSYSGQPYNEQFF
length: 13; size: few; V: TRBV27; J: TRBJ2-1; D: NA; DNA: TGTGCCAGCAGTTTCTTGAGGAGGAGTGAGCAGTTCTTC; CDR3: CASSFLRRSEQFF
length: 15; size: NA; V: TRBV6-2/TRBV6-3; J: TRBJ2-5; D: NA; DNA: TGTGCCAGCAGTCAGAGGAACCCGACGGGAGAGACCCAGTACTTC; CDR3: CASSQRNPTGETQYF
length: 15; size: many; V: TRBV11-2; J: TRBJ2-5; D: NA; DNA: TGTGCCAGCAGCTCCCTGTGGGGCTCCGAAGAGACCCAGTACTTC; CDR3: CASSSLWGSEETQYF
length: 15; size: NA; V: TRBV7-9; J: TRBJ1-2; D: NA; DNA: TGTGCCAGCGCCGGACAGTCGGAGAGAACCTATGGCTACACCTTC; CDR3: CASAGQSERTYGYTF
length: 15; size: once; V: TRBV12-3/TRBV12-4; J: TRBJ1-4; D: NA; DNA: TGTGCCAGCAGTTTAGCGGAGGGAACTAATGAAAAACTGTTTTTT; CDR3: CASSLAEGTNEKLFF
length: 14; size: NA; V: TRBV18; J: TRBJ1-3; D: NA; DNA: TGTGCCAGCTCACCCGAGTTCTCTGGAAACACCATATATTTT; CDR3: CASSPEFSGNTIYF
length: 16; size: NA; V: TRBV11-2; J: TRBJ2-4; D: NA; DNA: TGTGCCAGCAGCTTAGGGCGGACTAAAGGGGGAAACATTCAGTACTTC; CDR3: CASSLGRTKGGNIQYF
length: 14; size: many; V: TRBV29-1; J: TRBJ2-3; D: TRBD2; DNA: TGCAGCGTTGCGGGACTAGCGGGGACAGATACGCAGTATTTT; CDR3: CSVAGLAGTDTQYF
length: 15; size: few; V: TRBV12-3/TRBV12-4; J: TRBJ2-7; D: NA; DNA: TGTGCCAGCAGTTTTATAGGGGGGGGCTCCTACGAGCAGTACTTC; CDR3: CASSFIGGGSYEQYF
length: 13; size: NA; V: TRBV27; J: TRBJ2-7; D: NA; DNA: TGTGCCAGCAGTTTGCGGAGAGGGGTAGAGCAGTACTTC; CDR3: CASSLRRGVEQYF
length: 17; size: NA; V: TRBV6-5; J: TRBJ2-2; D: TRBD2; DNA: TGTGCCAGCAGTTACAGTCCGGGGTCGGGACTAGCCGGGGAGCTGTTTTTT; CDR3: CASSYSPGSGLAGELFF
length: 12; size: few; V: TRBV5-6; J: TRBJ2-7; D: NA; DNA: TGTGCCAGCAGCTTGTTAGCGTACGAGCAGTACTTC; CDR3: CASSLLAYEQYF
length: 14; size: NA; V: TRBV9; J: TRBJ2-1; D: TRBD1; DNA: TGTGCCAGCAGCGTACAGGGGGACTACAATGAGCAGTTCTTC; CDR3: CASSVQGDYNEQFF
length: 14; size: NA; V: TRBV20-1; J: TRBJ1-6; D: NA; DNA: TGCAGTGCTAGCACCGCGCAGGAGAATTCACCCCTCCACTTT; CDR3: CSASTAQENSPLHF
length: 13; size: many; V: TRBV6-6; J: TRBJ2-5; D: TRBD2; DNA: TGTGCCAGCAGTATAGCGGGGATAGAGACCCAGTACTTC; CDR3: CASSIAGIETQYF
length: 14; size: few; V: TRBV15; J: TRBJ2-7; D: NA; DNA: TGTGCCACCAGCAGTCAAGGGGGCTCCTACGAGCAGTACTTC; CDR3: CATSSQGGSYEQYF
length: 14; size: many; V: TRBV6-2/TRBV6-3; J: TRBJ2-7; D: NA; DNA: TGTGCCAGCGTAAGTCGGGACCAATACTACGAGCAGTACTTC; CDR3: CASVSRDQYYEQYF
length: 15; size: many; V: TRBV5-1; J: TRBJ2-1; D: TRBD2; DNA: TGCGCCAGCAGCCCCTTAGCGGGGGGGCTAAGGGAGCAGTTCTTC; CDR3: CASSPLAGGLREQFF
length: 15; size: NA; V: TRBV12-3/TRBV12-4; J: TRBJ1-2; D: NA; DNA: TGTGCCAGCAGGCATGGATCAGGCGAACTCTATGGCTACACCTTC; CDR3: CASRHGSGELYGYTF
length: 19; size: NA; V: TRBV9; J: TRBJ2-1; D: TRBD2; DNA: TGTGCCAGCAGCGTAGAGTCGGGGCTAGCGGGGGTATTCTACAATGAGCAGTTCTTC; CDR3: CASSVESGLAGVFYNEQFF
length: 13; size: many; V: TRBV7-9; J: TRBJ1-2; D: NA; DNA: TGTGCCAGCAGCCTCGTAGCTAACTATGGCTACACCTTC; CDR3: CASSLVANYGYTF
length: 15; size: NA; V: TRBV2; J: TRBJ2-1; D: NA; DNA: TGTGCCAGCAAGGAAGGGCTCAGCTCCTACAATGAGCAGTTCTTC; CDR3: CASKEGLSSYNEQFF
length: 13; size: many; V: TRBV12-3/TRBV12-4; J: TRBJ2-1; D: NA; DNA: TGTGCCAGCAGTTTAGGGCAAACTATATGGCAGTTCTTC; CDR3: CASSLGQTIWQFF
length: 14; size: NA; V: TRBV20-1; J: TRBJ1-4; D: NA; DNA: TGCAGTGCTTCCAGGGCCTACTCTGATGAAAAACTGTTTTTT; CDR3: CSASRAYSDEKLFF
length: 14; size: NA; V: TRBV6-5; J: TRBJ1-2; D: NA; DNA: TGTGCCAGCAGCCTCGGACAGAGTTCCTATGGCTACACCTTC; CDR3: CASSLGQSSYGYTF
length: 13; size: NA; V: TRBV14; J: TRBJ2-7; D: NA; DNA: TGTGCCAGCAGCCAATATCGCCCGGACGAGCAGTACTTC; CDR3: CASSQYRPDEQYF
length: 12; size: many; V: TRBV7-2; J: TRBJ2-1; D: NA; DNA: TGTGCCAGCAGTTCGGACGTGAATGAGCAGTTCTTC; CDR3: CASSSDVNEQFF
length: 11; size: NA; V: TRBV6-5; J: TRBJ2-2; D: NA; DNA: TGTGCCAGCAGTGGTATCGGGGAGCTGTTTTTT; CDR3: CASSGIGELFF
length: 15; size: many; V: TRBV21-1; J: TRBJ2-2; D: NA; DNA: TGTGCCAGCACCCCGGAGGACAGGGGCACCGGGGAGCTGTTTTTT; CDR3: CASTPEDRGTGELFF
length: 13; size: few; V: TRBV29-1; J: TRBJ2-7; D: TRBD1; DNA: TGCAGCGTTAAGACAGGGAATACGTACGAGCAGTACTTC; CDR3: CSVKTGNTYEQYF
length: 15; size: NA; V: TRBV20-1; J: TRBJ1-5; D: NA; DNA: TGCAGTGCTAGAGTCGCGGGACGGAGCGATCAGCCCCAGCATTTT; CDR3: CSARVAGRSDQPQHF
length: 16; size: few; V: TRBV20-1; J: TRBJ2-6; D: TRBD1; DNA: TGCAGTGGAGTGGACAGGGGAGGCTCTGGGGCCAACGTCCTGACTTTC; CDR3: CSGVDRGGSGANVLTF
length: 14; size: many; V: TRBV12-3/TRBV12-4; J: TRBJ1-2; D: TRBD1; DNA: TGTGCCAGCCGTGGGCGTGGGACAGGGGATGGCTACACCTTC; CDR3: CASRGRGTGDGYTF
length: 13; size: NA; V: TRBV7-2; J: TRBJ2-3; D: NA; DNA: TGTGCCAGCAGCTTAGACGGGGTAGATACGCAGTATTTT; CDR3: CASSLDGVDTQYF
length: 14; size: NA; V: TRBV20-1; J: TRBJ1-5; D: NA; DNA: TGCAGTGCTAGAGCGACCGATAGCAATCAGCCCCAGCATTTT; CDR3: CSARATDSNQPQHF